These T cell receptor beta chains were read from a single sample in a study of beta chain features in type 1 diabetes. Only in-frame clones appear in the TCRdb table, and some are missing; sequencing was by immunoSEQ multiplex PCR. The table includes about 650,000 clones, 9.5% to 15% detected once. The sequenced sample consisted of naive CD4+ T cells from blood. These receptors came from a young man with type 1 diabetes. Each CDR3 is given with its conserved first and last residue. The D gene is left open where the match is weak. Part of the rows lack a size; the others show once, few, many or a class for expanded clones.

>TRBJ2-7|NA|TRBV9|NA
CASSVRDSTYEQYF
TGTGCCAGCAGCGTACGAGACAGTACCTACGAGCAGTACTTC
>TRBJ2-7|NA|TRBV2|NA
CASSDPYKIRGYYYEQYF
TGTGCCAGCTCCGACCCGTATAAAATCAGGGGCTATTACTACGAGCAGTACTTC
>TRBJ1-6|NA|TRBV6-1|NA
CASTVEKVGPSPLHF
TGTGCCAGCACTGTAGAAAAGGTGGGGCCTTCACCCCTCCACTTT
>TRBJ1-2|TRBD1|TRBV5-1|NA
CASSLEAPGQNYGYTF
TGCGCCAGCAGCTTAGAGGCACCGGGACAGAACTATGGCTACACCTTC
>TRBJ2-6|NA|TRBV11-2|NA
CASSPTISGANVLTF
TGTGCCAGCAGCCCAACAATCTCTGGGGCCAACGTCCTGACTTTC
>TRBJ1-2|NA|TRBV29-1|few
CSVGQPNYGYTF
TGCAGCGTCGGACAGCCTAACTATGGCTACACCTTC
>TRBJ2-7|TRBD1|TRBV6-6|few
CASSLRDRETAEQYF
TGTGCCAGCAGCCTCCGGGACAGGGAGACGGCCGAGCAGTACTTC
>TRBJ1-1|NA|TRBV19|NA
CASSIASLRNTEAFF
TGTGCCAGTAGTATAGCTTCCCTAAGGAACACTGAAGCTTTCTTT
>TRBJ2-7|TRBD1|TRBV29-1|few
CSVGQGLIYEQYF
TGCAGCGTGGGACAGGGGTTGATCTACGAGCAGTACTTC
>TRBJ2-1|TRBD1|TRBV6-6|NA
CASSWDSYNEQFF
TGTGCCAGCAGTTGGGACAGTTACAATGAGCAGTTCTTC
>TRBJ2-6|NA|TRBV5-1|few
CASSFQGEGFSGANVLTF
TGCGCCAGCAGCTTTCAGGGAGAGGGGTTCTCTGGGGCCAACGTCCTGACTTTC
>TRBJ2-7|NA|TRBV7-9|few
CASSPLPDEQYF
TGTGCCAGCAGCCCACTACCCGACGAGCAGTACTTC
>TRBJ1-1|TRBD1|TRBV19|NA
CASSDRGLNEAFF
TGTGCCAGTAGTGACAGGGGACTTAATGAAGCTTTCTTT
>TRBJ1-2|NA|TRBV1|NA
CTSSLQGHGYTF
TGCACCAGCAGCCTACAGGGCCATGGCTACACCTTC
>TRBJ2-5|NA|TRBV9|NA
CASSPGFQETQYF
TGTGCCAGCAGCCCCGGATTTCAAGAGACCCAGTACTTC
>TRBJ2-2|NA|TRBV27|NA
CASSSLVSTGELFF
TGTGCCAGCAGTTCACTAGTCTCCACCGGGGAGCTGTTTTTT